This record looks at one T cell receptor beta chain sequence and its context. This sample was included in a study of blood T cell repertoires in COVID-19. About the research overall: Specimens from acute and convalescent COVID-19 originated in the United States, Italy and Spain. PBMCs, B-cell-depleted T cells, or T cells provided the cDNA or gDNA that made up the material.

In the study's own analysis: How many nucleated cells were present was estimated from reference gene primer amplification. Here immunoSEQ multiplex PCR was the method, and the copy in TCRdb shows in-frame clones only, minus some. That table supplies the V and J calls and clone size; D and trimming were determined from the DNA. The sample contains over 150,000 clones, roughly 86% of which appear only once. The TCR was taken from a woman in her sixties or seventies who had recovered from COVID-19. The sequencing input was peripheral blood.

Here the CDR3 DNA reads TGCGCCAGCAGTGGCAGGGGGCTAGCAGAGACCCAGTACTTC. The encoded protein is CASSGRGLAETQYF. The chain combines TRBV5-1 with TRBJ2-5, with TRBD1 matching 8 bases. V gave up 5 bases and J gave up 4 bases; unmatched junction bases: 7. Germline V gene sequence: CDR1 SGHRS, CDR2 YFSETQ. This CDR3 region has 14 residues. The variable domain in full, with the rest retrieved from reference TRBV5-1 and TRBJ2-5, is KAGVTQTPRYLIKTRGQQVTLSCSPISGHRSVSWYQQTPGQGLQFLFEYFSETQRNKGNFPGRFSGRQFSNSRSEMNVSTLELGDSALYLCASSGRGLAETQYFGPGTRLLVL.